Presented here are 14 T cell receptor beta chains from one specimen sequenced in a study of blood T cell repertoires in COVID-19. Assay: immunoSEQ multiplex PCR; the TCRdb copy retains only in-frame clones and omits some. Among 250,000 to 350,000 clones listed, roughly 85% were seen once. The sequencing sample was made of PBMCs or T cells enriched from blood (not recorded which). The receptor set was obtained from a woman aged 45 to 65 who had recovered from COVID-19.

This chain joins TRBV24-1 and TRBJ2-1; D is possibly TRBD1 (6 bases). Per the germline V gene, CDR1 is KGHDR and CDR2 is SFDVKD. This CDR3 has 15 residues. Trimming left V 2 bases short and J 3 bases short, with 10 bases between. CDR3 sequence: CATSDSTGFYNEQFF. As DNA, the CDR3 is TGTGCCACCAGTGATTCAACAGGGTTCTACAATGAGCAGTTCTTC.

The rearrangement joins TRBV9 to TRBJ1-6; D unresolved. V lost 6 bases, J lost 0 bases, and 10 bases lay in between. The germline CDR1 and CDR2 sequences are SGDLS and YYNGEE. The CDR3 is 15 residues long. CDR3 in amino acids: CASNPGTSYNSPLHF. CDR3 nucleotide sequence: TGTGCCAGCAACCCGGGTACCTCCTATAATTCACCCCTCCACTTT. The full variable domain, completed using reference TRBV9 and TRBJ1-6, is DSGVTQTPKHLITATGQRVTLRCSPRSGDLSVYWYQQSLDQGLQFLIQYYNGEERAKGNILERFSAQQFPDLHSELNLSSLELGDSALYFCASNPGTSYNSPLHFGNGTRLTVT.

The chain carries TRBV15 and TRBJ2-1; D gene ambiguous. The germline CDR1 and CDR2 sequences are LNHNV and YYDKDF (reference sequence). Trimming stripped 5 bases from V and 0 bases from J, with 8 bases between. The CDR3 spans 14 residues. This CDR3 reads CATSHRVSYNEQFF. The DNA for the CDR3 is TGTGCCACCAGCCACAGAGTCTCCTACAATGAGCAGTTCTTC.

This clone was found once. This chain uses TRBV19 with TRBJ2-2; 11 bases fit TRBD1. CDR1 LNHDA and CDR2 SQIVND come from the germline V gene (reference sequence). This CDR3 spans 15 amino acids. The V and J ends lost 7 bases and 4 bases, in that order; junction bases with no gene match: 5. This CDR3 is CASILGQGATGELFF. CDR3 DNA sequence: TGTGCCAGTATTCTTGGACAGGGGGCCACCGGGGAGCTGTTTTTT.

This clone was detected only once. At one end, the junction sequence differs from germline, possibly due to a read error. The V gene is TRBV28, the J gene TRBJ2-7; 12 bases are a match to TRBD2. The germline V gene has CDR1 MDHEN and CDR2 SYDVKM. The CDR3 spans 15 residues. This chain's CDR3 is CASSSSTSGGSSSTF. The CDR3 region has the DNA TGTGCCAGCAGTTCCTCGACTAGCGGGGGTTCGAGCAGTACTTTC.

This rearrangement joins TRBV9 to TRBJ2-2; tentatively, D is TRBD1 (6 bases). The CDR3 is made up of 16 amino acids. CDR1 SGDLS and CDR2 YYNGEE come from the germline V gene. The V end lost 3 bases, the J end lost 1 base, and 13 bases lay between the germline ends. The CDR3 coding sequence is TGTGCCAGCAGCGACCGGACAGCCAAGAACACCGGGGAGCTGTTTTTT. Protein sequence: CASSDRTAKNTGELFF.

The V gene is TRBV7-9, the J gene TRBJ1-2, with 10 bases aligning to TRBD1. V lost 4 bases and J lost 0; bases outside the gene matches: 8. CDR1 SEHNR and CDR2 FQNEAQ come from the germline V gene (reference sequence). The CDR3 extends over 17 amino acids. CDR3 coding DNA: TGTGCCAGCAGCTCCCGGACAGGGGGGGAAACTAACTATGGCTACACCTTC. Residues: CASSSRTGGETNYGYTF.

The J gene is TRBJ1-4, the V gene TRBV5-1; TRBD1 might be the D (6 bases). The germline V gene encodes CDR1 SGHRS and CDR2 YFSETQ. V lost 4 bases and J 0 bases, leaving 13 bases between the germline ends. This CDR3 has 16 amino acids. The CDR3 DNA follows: TGCGCCAGCAGCGCGACCGGGACAACAACTAATGAAAAACTGTTTTTT. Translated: CASSATGTTTNEKLFF.

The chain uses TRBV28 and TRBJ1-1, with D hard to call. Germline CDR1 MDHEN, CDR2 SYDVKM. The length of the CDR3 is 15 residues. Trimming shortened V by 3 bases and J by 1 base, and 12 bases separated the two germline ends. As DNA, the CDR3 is TGTGCCAGCAGTTTCGCGTTAGCCGGGAACACTGAAGCTTTCTTT. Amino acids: CASSFALAGNTEAFF.

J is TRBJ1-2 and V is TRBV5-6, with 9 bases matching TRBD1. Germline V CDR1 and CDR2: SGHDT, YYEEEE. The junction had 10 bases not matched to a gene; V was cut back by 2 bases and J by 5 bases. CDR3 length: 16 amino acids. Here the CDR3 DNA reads TGTGCCAGCAGCTTCTCCCTAAATGACAGGGGGTATGGCTACACCTTC. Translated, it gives CASSFSLNDRGYGYTF.

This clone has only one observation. CDR3 sequence reads: CASSLARSEGYTF. DNA of the CDR3: TGTGCCAGCAGCTTAGCGAGGTCCGAAGGCTACACCTTC. V gene TRBV7-2 combines with J gene TRBJ1-2, with no clear D. Germline CDR1 reads SGHTA; CDR2 reads FQGNSA. The germline V and J ends were trimmed by 0 bases and 8 bases, with 10 bases remaining between them. This CDR3 comprises 13 residues. Combining the CDR3 with reference TRBV7-2 and TRBJ1-2 gives the whole variable domain GAGVSQSPSNKVTEKGKDVELRCDPISGHTALYWYRQSLGQGLEFLIYFQGNSAPDKSGLPSDRFSAERTGGSVSTLTIQRTQQEDSAVYLCASSLARSEGYTFGSGTRLTVV.

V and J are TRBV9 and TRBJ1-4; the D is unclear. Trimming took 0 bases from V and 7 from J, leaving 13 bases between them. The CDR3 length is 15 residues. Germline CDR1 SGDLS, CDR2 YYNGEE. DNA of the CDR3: TGTGCCAGCAGCGTAGGGGTAGGTGGGAGTGAAAAACTGTTTTTT. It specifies CASSVGVGGSEKLFF.

DNA for the CDR3: TGTGCCAGCAGCCAACCTCCAGGTGCTGAGCAGTTCTTC. Residues: CASSQPPGAEQFF. The chain is built from TRBV7-2 and TRBJ2-1; D is ambiguous. Germline values: CDR1 SGHTA, CDR2 FQGNSA. This CDR3 is 13 amino acids long. Trimming removed 5 bases from V and 9 bases from J, with 14 bases in between.

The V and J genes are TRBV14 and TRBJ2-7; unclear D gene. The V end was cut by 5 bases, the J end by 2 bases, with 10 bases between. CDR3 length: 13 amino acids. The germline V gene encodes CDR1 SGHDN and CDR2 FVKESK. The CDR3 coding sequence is TGTGCCAGCAGCTATGGAACTACCTACGAGCAGTACTTC. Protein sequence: CASSYGTTYEQYF.